This TCR beta chain was documented in a study of shared clonotypes between healthy human individuals. Turning to the study itself: Two female and three male donors aged 18 to 49 were enrolled.

Authors' analysis steps: Filtering differed since immunoSEQ provided only junctions, with no quality scores. Assay: immunoSEQ multiplex PCR; the TCRdb copy retains only in-frame clones and omits some. The DNA was the basis for D and trimming; V, J and clone size are from that table. The sample has about 470,000 clones; roughly 77% are singletons. Trimming shortened V by 4 bases and J by 6 bases, and 21 bases separated the two germline ends. Germline values: CDR1 ENHRY, CDR2 SYGVKD. The CDR3 runs to 16 residues. Without sorting, samples used approximately 99 million PBMCs for genomic DNA. This clonotype was sampled from a woman between 40 and 50 years old in good health. Some clones in this sample may be carry-over from other donors' samples. The V gene is TRBV10-3, the J gene TRBJ1-1, with D perhaps matching TRBD1 (6 bases). Material: PBMCs. In DNA, the CDR3 is TGTGCCATCAGTGGCATCGGGGGGCCGGTGACCTCTGAAGCTTTCTTT. Translating gives CAISGIGGPVTSEAFF.